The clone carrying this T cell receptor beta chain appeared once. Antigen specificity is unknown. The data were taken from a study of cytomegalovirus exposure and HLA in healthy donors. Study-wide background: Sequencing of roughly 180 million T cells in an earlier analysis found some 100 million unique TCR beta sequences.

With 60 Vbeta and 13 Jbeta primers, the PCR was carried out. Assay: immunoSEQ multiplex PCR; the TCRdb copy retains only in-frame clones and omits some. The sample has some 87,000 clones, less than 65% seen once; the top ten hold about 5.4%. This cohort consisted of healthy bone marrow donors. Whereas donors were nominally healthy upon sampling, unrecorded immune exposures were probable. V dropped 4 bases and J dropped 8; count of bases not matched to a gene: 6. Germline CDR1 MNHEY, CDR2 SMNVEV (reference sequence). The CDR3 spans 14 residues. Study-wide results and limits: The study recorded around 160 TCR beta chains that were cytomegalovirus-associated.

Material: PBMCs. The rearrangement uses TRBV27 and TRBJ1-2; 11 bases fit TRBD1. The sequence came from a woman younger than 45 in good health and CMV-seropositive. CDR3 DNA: TGTGCCAGCAGTTCCGGACAGGGGGCGTGGGGCTACACCTTC. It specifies CASSSGQGAWGYTF.